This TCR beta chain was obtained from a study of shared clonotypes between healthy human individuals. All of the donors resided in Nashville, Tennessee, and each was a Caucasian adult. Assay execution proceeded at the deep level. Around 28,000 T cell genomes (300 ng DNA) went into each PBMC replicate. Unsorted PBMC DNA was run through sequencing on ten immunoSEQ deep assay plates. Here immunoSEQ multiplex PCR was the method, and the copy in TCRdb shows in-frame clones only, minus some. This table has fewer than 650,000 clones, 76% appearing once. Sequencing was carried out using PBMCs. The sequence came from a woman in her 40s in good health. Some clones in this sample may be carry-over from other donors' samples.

The DNA for the CDR3 is TGTGCCAGCAGCTGGGACGGGACTAGCGGGAACGATGAGCAGTTCTTC. Translation gives CASSWDGTSGNDEQFF. This chain links TRBV5-4 with TRBJ2-1; 13 positions match TRBD2. This CDR3 has 16 residues. The junction had 8 bases not matched to a gene; V was cut back by 3 bases and J by 8 bases. The V gene's germline CDR1 is SGHNT and CDR2 YYREEE (reference sequence). Full variable domain (missing parts from reference TRBV5-4 and TRBJ2-1): ETGVTQSPTHLIKTRGQQVTLRCSSQSGHNTVSWYQQALGQGPQFIFQYYREEENGRGNFPPRFSGLQFPNYSSELNVNALELDDSALYLCASSWDGTSGNDEQFFGPGTRLTVL.